A selection of T cell receptor beta chains follows, all from one sample in a study of blood T cells in healthy people across ages. TCRdb re-derived calls from the 5' RACE reads in MiXCR, one entry per CDR3 protein. The sample shows roughly 1,000,000 distinct CDR3 sequences, under 30% of them seen only once. In addition, the sample was reused for a study of T cells of mothers and their children.

Sequencing used blood. Receptors were obtained from a girl aged 2 to 10 in good health. The CDR3 runs from the conserved cysteine through the conserved F or W. D genes are given only for firm matches. The listing skips clone size in some rows; elsewhere it reads once, few, many or a size class.

j_gene	v_gene	d_gene	abundance	CDR3aa	CDR3nt
TRBJ1-1	TRBV21-1	.	few	CASSNFRSNAENTEAFF	TGTGCCAGCAGCAACTTTAGATCCAACGCCGAGAACACTGAAGCTTTCTTT
TRBJ2-5	TRBV7-3	.	once	CASSPNSEGETQYF	TGTGCCAGCAGCCCAAACAGTGAGGGAGAGACCCAGTACTTC
TRBJ2-7	TRBV12-3/TRBV12-4	.	.	CASGPTTTYEQYF	TGTGCCAGCGGCCCGACTACTACCTACGAGCAGTACTTC
TRBJ2-3	TRBV2	TRBD2	.	CASNALAGGPLEDTQYF	TGTGCCAGCAACGCCCTAGCGGGAGGGCCTTTGGAAGATACGCAGTATTTT
TRBJ1-1	TRBV13	.	.	CASSPGRGANTEAFF	TGTGCCAGCAGCCCCGGCCGGGGGGCGAACACTGAAGCTTTCTTT
TRBJ1-2	TRBV11-3	.	few	CASSRSSGGGYTF	TGTGCCAGCAGCCGCAGTTCGGGTGGTGGCTACACCTTC
TRBJ2-1	TRBV2	TRBD2	few	CASRGTSVGNEQFF	TGTGCCAGCAGAGGGACTAGCGTCGGCAATGAGCAGTTCTTC
TRBJ2-1	TRBV7-2	TRBD2	.	CASSLATSGRYNEQFF	TGTGCCAGCAGCTTAGCTACTAGCGGGAGGTACAATGAGCAGTTCTTC
TRBJ2-1	TRBV4-2	TRBD2	many	CASSRSGSPDNEQFF	TGTGCCAGCAGCCGTAGCGGGAGTCCAGACAATGAGCAGTTCTTC
TRBJ2-5	TRBV9	.	many	CASSGRRADQETQYF	TGTGCCAGCAGCGGTCGGCGGGCGGATCAAGAGACCCAGTACTTC
TRBJ1-2	TRBV7-8	.	few	CASSLEFGDYGYTF	TGTGCCAGCAGCTTAGAATTCGGCGATTATGGCTACACCTTC
TRBJ1-2	TRBV29-1	.	few	CSVVDRGDYGYTF	TGCAGCGTTGTTGATCGGGGAGACTATGGCTACACCTTC
TRBJ1-6	TRBV7-9	.	many	CASSLVRGNSPLHF	TGTGCCAGCAGCTTGGTCCGGGGGAATTCACCCCTCCACTTT
TRBJ2-5	TRBV28	.	.	CASNEQRETQYF	TGTGCCAGCAATGAACAACGGGAGACCCAGTACTTC
TRBJ2-5	TRBV10-3	.	.	CAISEAGYETQYF	TGTGCCATCAGTGAGGCAGGGTACGAGACCCAGTACTTC
TRBJ1-1	TRBV6-5	.	.	CASATGREAFF	TGTGCCAGCGCTACGGGAAGAGAAGCTTTCTTT
TRBJ2-4	TRBV11-3	TRBD1	few	CASSLVDRGPIQYF	TGTGCCAGCAGCTTAGTGGACAGGGGTCCGATTCAGTACTTC
TRBJ2-5	TRBV28	.	few	CASSPYWDQETQYF	TGTGCCAGCAGTCCCTACTGGGACCAAGAGACCCAGTACTTC
TRBJ1-5	TRBV28	.	.	CASRTAQPQHF	TGTGCCAGCAGGACAGCCCAGCCCCAGCATTTT
TRBJ2-5	TRBV29-1	.	.	CSVDGGGSLEETQYF	TGCAGCGTTGATGGGGGGGGCTCGTTGGAAGAGACCCAGTACTTC
TRBJ2-3	TRBV9	TRBD2	.	CASSATGTKGTDTQYF	TGTGCCAGCAGCGCGACCGGGACTAAAGGCACAGATACGCAGTATTTT
TRBJ1-1	TRBV5-1	TRBD1	.	CASSRTGSTEAFF	TGCGCCAGCAGCCGGACAGGGAGCACTGAAGCTTTCTTT
TRBJ1-4	TRBV29-1	.	few	CSVSRGNEKLFF	TGCAGCGTTTCTAGGGGTAATGAAAAACTGTTTTTT
TRBJ2-1	TRBV27	TRBD2	.	CASSFGGWYNEQFF	TGTGCCAGCAGTTTCGGGGGGTGGTACAATGAGCAGTTCTTC
TRBJ2-7	TRBV6-6	TRBD1	.	CATGQAGYEQYF	TGTGCCACCGGACAGGCGGGCTACGAGCAGTACTTC
TRBJ1-1	TRBV20-1	.	.	CSAHNANTEAFF	TGCAGTGCTCACAATGCGAACACTGAAGCTTTCTTT
TRBJ2-1	TRBV7-8	TRBD2	few	CASRPLAGAPSSYNEQFF	TGTGCCAGCAGGCCTCTAGCGGGAGCCCCGAGCTCCTACAATGAGCAGTTCTTC
TRBJ1-1	TRBV28	.	.	CASSPRASTEAFF	TGTGCCAGCAGTCCTCGGGCCTCCACTGAAGCTTTCTTT
TRBJ2-1	TRBV6-1	TRBD2	few	CASSIERGGHNEQFF	TGTGCCTCCTCGATTGAGCGGGGGGGCCACAATGAGCAGTTCTTC
TRBJ1-1	TRBV20-1	.	.	CSVGERGTEAFF	TGCAGTGTTGGAGAGAGAGGCACTGAAGCTTTCTTT
TRBJ2-5	TRBV2	TRBD2	few	CASKGLLQETQYF	TGTGCCAGCAAGGGACTACTGCAAGAGACCCAGTACTTC
TRBJ2-1	TRBV7-3	.	.	CASSLTGTVNEQFF	TGTGCCAGCAGCTTAACCGGGACTGTTAATGAGCAGTTCTTC
TRBJ2-3	TRBV20-1	.	.	CSAGEEVVTQYF	TGCAGTGCTGGGGAAGAGGTAGTTACGCAGTATTTT
TRBJ2-7	TRBV6-7	.	few	CASSPVNEQYF	TGTGCCAGCTCCCCCGTGAACGAGCAGTACTTC
TRBJ2-1	TRBV5-1	TRBD2	.	CASSPSGGGFSYNEQFF	TGCGCCAGCAGCCCTAGCGGGGGGGGATTCTCCTACAATGAGCAGTTCTTC
TRBJ1-4	TRBV20-1	.	.	CSASSGRDLEKLFF	TGCAGTGCTAGTTCCGGCAGGGATCTAGAAAAACTGTTTTTT
TRBJ1-3	TRBV19	.	few	CASRTWNSGNTIYF	TGTGCCAGTAGGACGTGGAACTCTGGAAACACCATATATTTT
TRBJ2-1	TRBV7-3	TRBD2	few	CASSRASGNNEQFF	TGTGCCAGCTCCCGGGCTAGCGGGAACAATGAGCAGTTCTTC
TRBJ2-7	TRBV4-1	.	few	CASSQGSFLTYEQYF	TGCGCCAGCAGCCAAGGTTCCTTTCTAACCTACGAGCAGTACTTC
TRBJ2-3	TRBV7-3	.	once	CASSLTGLHTDTQYF	TGTGCCAGCAGCCTCACGGGACTTCACACAGATACGCAGTATTTT
TRBJ2-1	TRBV24-1	TRBD2	few	CATKPSGSNEQFF	TGTGCCACCAAACCTAGCGGGAGCAATGAGCAGTTCTTC
TRBJ1-1	TRBV7-2	.	few	CASSQTGSLGNTEAFF	TGTGCCAGCAGCCAAACAGGGAGCTTAGGGAACACTGAAGCTTTCTTT
TRBJ1-1	TRBV27	TRBD1	few	CASSITGETEAFF	TGTGCCAGCAGCATAACAGGGGAGACTGAAGCTTTCTTT
TRBJ1-2	TRBV9	.	once	CASSVGPQAVHTF	TGTGCCAGCAGCGTCGGCCCTCAGGCGGTCCACACCTTC
TRBJ2-5	TRBV2	TRBD2	few	CASSDSAGETHYF	TGTGCCAGCAGTGATTCGGCGGGAGAGACCCATTACTTC
TRBJ1-2	TRBV20-1	.	few	CSARLGGRANYGYTF	TGCAGTGCTAGATTAGGCGGAAGAGCTAACTATGGCTACACCTTC
TRBJ2-1	TRBV6-5	.	few	CASSLTLAFYNEQFF	TGTGCCAGCAGCCTGACACTGGCTTTCTACAATGAGCAGTTCTTC
TRBJ1-6	TRBV27	.	.	CASSFAYSHNSPLHF	TGTGCCAGCAGTTTTGCGTACAGCCATAATTCACCCCTCCACTTT
TRBJ1-6	TRBV7-2	.	.	CASSLIRTNSPLHF	TGTGCCAGCAGCTTAATTAGGACAAATTCACCCCTCCACTTT
TRBJ2-7	TRBV19	.	.	CASSMPSFPQYF	TGTGCCAGTAGTATGCCCTCTTTTCCCCAGTACTTC
TRBJ1-2	TRBV2	TRBD1	few	CASGTGGEGYTF	TGTGCCAGCGGAACAGGGGGAGAAGGCTACACCTTC